These 22 T cell receptor beta chains were sequenced from one sample in a study of response to subunit inactivated influenza vaccine. TCRdb re-called the RT-PCR reads with MiXCR, one entry per CDR3 protein. The table lists about 540,000 distinct CDR3 sequences, under 30% of them singletons. The same sample was also used in a study of T cells expressing NK-cell markers. Per that study: In generating TCR beta cDNA, 5'RACE template switching with UMIs was used.

The source was CD4+ T cells sorted from PBMCs, collected about 12 days after vaccination. The receptors shown here come from a man aged 50 to 59 who received an inactivated influenza vaccine.

This clonotype came up once. The chain couples TRBV5-1 to TRBJ2-7; 11 nucleotides agree with TRBD1. Germline V CDR1 and CDR2: SGHRS, YFSETQ. The CDR3 runs 14 residues. With V trimmed by 4 bases and J by 6 bases, 6 bases remained unmatched. The CDR3 nucleotides are TGCGCCAGCAGCCCAGGACAGGGGGCAGCCGAGCAGTACTTC. Translating gives CASSPGQGAAEQYF.

This clonotype was seen a handful of times. The chain links TRBV5-1 to TRBJ1-2; 9 bases agree with TRBD1. V lost 4 bases to trimming and J lost 8 bases; unmatched junction nucleotides: 6. The CDR3 totals 13 residues. Germline values: CDR1 SGHRS, CDR2 YFSETQ. CDR3 nucleotides: TGCGCCAGCAGCCAGGGACAGGGCAAAGGCTACACCTTC. Protein sequence: CASSQGQGKGYTF.

The chain carries TRBV6-1 and TRBJ1-6; D uncertain. The CDR3 covers 11 residues. V was shortened by 10 bases and J by 5 bases, with 6 bases between the two germline ends. Germline V gene sequence: CDR1 MNHNS, CDR2 SASEGT. CDR3 protein: CATHNNSPLHF. In DNA, the CDR3 is TGTGCCACACACAATAATTCACCCCTCCACTTT.

This clonotype was detected only a few times. The chain is built from TRBV7-9 and TRBJ2-1; 7 bases match TRBD2. Germline trimming cut 2 bases from V and 0 bases from J; bases unmatched to any gene: 4. This CDR3 spans 16 amino acids. Germline CDR1 and CDR2: SEHNR and FQNEAQ (reference sequence). As DNA, the CDR3 is TGTGCCAGCAGCTTACCAACGGGAGGCTCCTACAATGAGCAGTTCTTC. Translated: CASSLPTGGSYNEQFF.

This clonotype was counted a few times. The rearrangement joins TRBV29-1 to TRBJ2-1; 10 bases line up with TRBD2. The CDR3 contains 13 residues. Germline CDR1 reads SQVTM; CDR2 reads ANQGSEA. Trimming at V came to 8 bases and at J to 6 bases, leaving 7 bases not matched to a gene. The CDR3 DNA sequence: TGCAGCCTAGGGACTAGCGCAACCAATGAGCAGTTCTTC. Translating gives CSLGTSATNEQFF.

V gene TRBV28 combines with J gene TRBJ2-1; D perhaps matches TRBD1 (5 bases). From germline, CDR1 is MDHEN and CDR2 SYDVKM. The CDR3 is made up of 15 amino acids. Trimming took 3 bases from V and 5 from J, leaving 14 bases between them. The CDR3 DNA reads as TGTGCCAGCAGTTTTGATTTGAAGGGGCACAATGAGCAGTTCTTC. It translates to CASSFDLKGHNEQFF.

The chain recombines TRBV20-1 with TRBJ2-6; TRBD2 matches at 8 bases. This CDR3 has 16 amino acids. Germline-derived CDR1 and CDR2 are DFQATT and SNEGSKA (reference sequence). With V trimmed by 5 bases and J by 0 bases, 6 bases remained unmatched. The CDR3 bases are TGCAGTGCTGCGGGGGGTGGGAGCTCTGGGGCCAACGTCCTGACTTTC. Amino acids: CSAAGGGSSGANVLTF.

This clonotype was observed a handful of times. The V call is TRBV20-1, the J call TRBJ1-2, with 8 bases identical to TRBD1. The junction had 8 bases not matched to a gene; V was cut back by 6 bases and J by 2 bases. CDR3 length: 14 amino acids. The germline CDR1 and CDR2 sequences are DFQATT and SNEGSKA (reference sequence). Here the CDR3 DNA reads TGCAGTGCCCCCCCAGGGGGCTGGAACTATGGCTACACCTTC. Translation: CSAPPGGWNYGYTF.

In its sample, this clonotype was seen a few times. The rearrangement joins TRBV7-3 to TRBJ2-1, with TRBD1 identical over 8 bases. The CDR3 is 13 residues long. V lost 5 bases, J lost 6 bases, and 3 bases stayed unmatched. The germline CDR1 and CDR2 sequences are SGHTA and FQGTGA. The CDR3 DNA reads as TGTGCCAGCAGCAAGGACAGGGCCAATGAGCAGTTCTTC. Residues: CASSKDRANEQFF.

The V gene is TRBV12-3 or TRBV12-4, the J gene TRBJ2-2; the D gene is possibly TRBD1 (6 bases). The CDR3 has 15 residues. Trimming shortened V by 5 bases and J by 5 bases, and 15 bases separated the two germline ends. The CDR3 sequence: CASSKTGSRTGELFF. The CDR3 DNA reads as TGTGCCAGCAGTAAGACAGGATCTAGGACCGGGGAGCTGTTTTTT.

This clonotype has just a few counts. This rearrangement joins TRBV5-1 to TRBJ2-5, with 10 bases matching TRBD2. CDR3 length: 15 residues. The germline V gene encodes CDR1 SGHRS and CDR2 YFSETQ. V shed 5 bases and J 0 bases; nucleotides not matched to a gene: 4. DNA for the CDR3: TGCGCCAGCAGGGGACTAGCGTCAGACCAAGAGACCCAGTACTTC. This codes for CASRGLASDQETQYF.

This clonotype came up a few times. V gene TRBV2 combines with J gene TRBJ1-5; D gene unclear. The CDR3 runs to 13 residues. Trimming pared 7 bases from V and 7 bases from J, leaving 14 bases between. Germline V gene sequence: CDR1 SNHLY, CDR2 FYNNEI. The CDR3 reads CASNGMAHQPQHF. The CDR3 DNA sequence: TGTGCCAGCAACGGGATGGCGCACCAGCCCCAGCATTTT.

This clonotype was counted only a few times. The chain is built from TRBV4-2 and TRBJ1-2; no firm D call. Trimming shortened V by 4 bases and J by 6 bases, and 15 bases separated the two germline ends. The CDR3 spans 14 residues. Germline V lookup: CDR1 LGHNA, CDR2 YNFKEQ. The CDR3 bases are TGTGCCAGCAGCCCTGACTCCTGGACCCATGGCTACACCTTC. As protein: CASSPDSWTHGYTF.

The V call is TRBV5-1, the J call TRBJ2-1; the D gene is possibly TRBD1 (5 bases). The CDR3 contains 16 residues. Germline CDR1 is SGHRS and CDR2 is YFSETQ. V was pared by 2 bases and J by 2 bases, with 14 bases between. The CDR3 is CASSLGVSPTYNEQFF. DNA for the CDR3: TGCGCCAGCAGCTTAGGGGTTTCCCCTACCTACAATGAGCAGTTCTTC.

This clonotype was found a few times. J is TRBJ2-7 and V is TRBV20-1; D might be TRBD1 (6 bases). This CDR3 region has 15 residues. V gave up 0 bases and J gave up 2 bases, with 14 bases separating them. CDR1 DFQATT and CDR2 SNEGSKA come from the germline V gene (reference sequence). The CDR3 reads CSARDPGQKTYEQYF. The CDR3, as DNA: TGCAGTGCTAGAGATCCCGGACAGAAAACCTACGAGCAGTACTTC.

The chain is built from TRBV4-2 and TRBJ1-4, with 10 bases matching TRBD1. The germline V gene has CDR1 LGHNA and CDR2 YNFKEQ. V lost 3 bases, J lost 8 bases, and 9 bases stayed unmatched. The CDR3 is 16 amino acids. In nucleotides, the CDR3 is TGTGCCAGCAGCCATGGGGGACAGGGGATTGGAGAAAAACTGTTTTTT. It codes for CASSHGGQGIGEKLFF.

The chain is built from TRBV5-1 and TRBJ1-2, with TRBD1 as a possible D gene (5 bases). This CDR3 has 13 residues. Germline V gene sequence: CDR1 SGHRS, CDR2 YFSETQ. Trimming took 0 bases from V and 5 from J, leaving 8 bases between them. DNA of the CDR3: TGCGCCAGCAGCTTGGGGACACTGTATGGCTACACCTTC. Residues: CASSLGTLYGYTF.

This clonotype has more than one count but fewer than ten. V and J are TRBV5-1 and TRBJ2-7; TRBD2 might be the D (6 bases). The CDR3 loop spans 18 amino acids. Germline CDR1 reads SGHRS; CDR2 reads YFSETQ. V gave up 4 bases and J gave up 0 bases, with 23 bases separating them. CDR3 sequence (DNA): TGCGCCAGCAGCCTTGCCGAACCCAATAGCGGATACTCCTACGAGCAGTACTTC. Its protein product is CASSLAEPNSGYSYEQYF.

The CDR3 spells CASSQDYITGEQYF. The CDR3 DNA sequence: TGCGCCAGCAGCCAAGATTATATCACGGGAGAGCAGTACTTC. The chain employs TRBV4-1 and TRBJ2-7; the D gene is possibly TRBD2 (5 bases). The V gene's germline CDR1 is MGHRA and CDR2 YSYEKL. This CDR3 is built from 14 residues. The V end was cut by 0 bases, the J end by 7 bases, with 13 bases between.

This clonotype was observed a handful of times. The chain is built from TRBV20-1 and TRBJ2-7; 8 positions match TRBD1. Germline-derived CDR1 and CDR2 are DFQATT and SNEGSKA (reference sequence). Trimming at V came to 6 bases and at J to 5 bases, leaving 6 bases not matched to a gene. CDR3 length: 12 amino acids. The CDR3 sequence: CSACDRGNEQYF. Here the CDR3 DNA reads TGCAGTGCCTGCGACAGGGGCAACGAGCAGTACTTC.

This chain links TRBV10-3 with TRBJ2-4; 9 bases agree with TRBD2. There are 15 residues in the CDR3. V trimming: 3 bases; J trimming: 2 bases; junction bases outside the gene matches: 2. CDR1 and CDR2 (germline): ENHRY, SYGVKD. CDR3 loop: CAISDSGRSKNIQYF. The CDR3 coding sequence is TGTGCCATCAGTGATAGCGGGAGATCCAAAAACATTCAGTACTTC.

V usage is TRBV4-2 and J usage is TRBJ2-3; D is unresolved. Germline V gene sequence: CDR1 LGHNA, CDR2 YNFKEQ. Trimming stripped 0 bases from V and 3 bases from J, with 10 bases between. The CDR3 has 15 residues. DNA for the CDR3: TGTGCCAGCAGCCAAGATGACTCCCATACAGATACGCAGTATTTT. Its protein is CASSQDDSHTDTQYF.